These 15 T cell receptor beta chains came from one sample sequenced in a study of T cells after yellow fever vaccination. One entry per CDR3 protein results from TCRdb running MiXCR on the 5' RACE reads. The sample has about 120,000 distinct CDR3 sequences, around 9.8% seen once. The sample here was CD8+ T cells sorted from PBMCs, taken on the day of the yellow fever booster vaccination. These receptors all stem from a man aged 18 to 30 who received the YFV17D yellow fever vaccine.

About this clonotype: A much larger clone is a single base away; this may be a read error. The V call is TRBV29-1, the J call TRBJ2-7; 7 nucleotides match TRBD2. CDR3 length equals 13 residues. Germline-derived CDR1 and CDR2 are SQVTM and ANQGSEA. Written as DNA, the CDR3 is TGCAGCGTTGAAAATCCGGGAGGCTACGAGAAGTACTTC. This encodes CSVENPGGYEKYF.

This clonotype was observed a few times. J is TRBJ2-5 and V is TRBV7-9; D is unresolved. Germline assignment: CDR1 SEHNR and CDR2 FQNEAQ (reference sequence). This CDR3 comprises 15 residues. Deletions cut 4 bases from V and 2 bases from J, with 14 bases between. DNA for the CDR3: TGTGCCAGCAGCTGGCCAGGTGTGGGGCAAGAGACCCAGTACTTC. Its protein product is CASSWPGVGQETQYF.

In the case of this clonotype: A read error may account for a junction end that differs from germline. The chain employs TRBV5-1 and TRBJ2-1; TRBD1 matches at 7 bases. Per germline, CDR1 SGHRS and CDR2 YFSETQ. This CDR3 region has 16 residues. The CDR3 sequence: CASSSTGTSGYTEQFF. CDR3 nucleotide sequence: TGCGCCAGCAGCTCGACAGGGACGAGCGGTTACACTGAGCAGTTCTTC.

This clonotype has at least ten counts. This chain links TRBV2 with TRBJ1-6; 10 bases match TRBD1. CDR1 SNHLY and CDR2 FYNNEI come from the germline V gene. This CDR3 contains 14 residues. Unmatched junction bases numbered 2, after V lost 5 bases and J lost 7 bases. Here the CDR3 reads CASSSGQGNSPLHF. The CDR3 DNA reads TGTGCCAGCAGTTCGGGACAGGGGAATTCACCCCTCCACTTT.

This clonotype showed up just a few times. The J gene is TRBJ1-2, the V gene TRBV27, with 7 bases that match TRBD1. Germline trimming cut 6 bases from V and 7 bases from J; bases unmatched to any gene: 8. Germline V gene sequence: CDR1 MNHEY, CDR2 SMNVEV (reference sequence). CDR3 length: 13 residues. In nucleotides, the CDR3 is TGTGCCAGCAGCGCCTATGACAGGGCTGGCTACACCTTC. Its protein is CASSAYDRAGYTF.

The chain recombines TRBV18 with TRBJ1-2, with D possibly matching TRBD1 (5 bases). Germline CDR1 and CDR2: KGHSH and LQKENI. The CDR3 contains 14 residues. V gave up 3 bases and J gave up 8 bases, with 16 bases separating them. CDR3 protein: CASSPFGRAIGYTF. As DNA, the CDR3 is TGTGCCAGCTCACCCTTCGGCAGGGCCATAGGCTACACCTTC.

This chain connects TRBV11-2 to TRBJ2-1; 10 bases line up with TRBD2. J gave up 0 bases and V 3 bases, and 8 bases lay outside the gene matches. CDR1 is SGHAT and CDR2 is FQNNGV in the germline V gene. The CDR3 totals 18 residues. The CDR3 nucleotides are TGTGCCAGCAGCTTCGGCCTAGCGGGGGCTTCCTCCTACAATGAGCAGTTCTTC. Residues: CASSFGLAGASSYNEQFF. Looking up the rest from reference TRBV11-2 and TRBJ2-1 gives the full variable domain: EAGVAQSPRYKIIEKRQSVAFWCNPISGHATLYWYQQILGQGPKLLIQFQNNGVVDDSQLPKDRFSAERLKGVDSTLKIQPAKLEDSAVYLCASSFGLAGASSYNEQFFGPGTRLTVL.

Only a few counts were recorded for this clonotype. The genes are TRBV4-1 and TRBJ1-5, with D tentatively TRBD1 (5 bases). The CDR3 extends over 15 amino acids. From germline, CDR1 is MGHRA and CDR2 YSYEKL. Deletions cut 7 bases from V and 2 bases from J, with 15 bases between. The CDR3 spells CASTEGVPGNQPQHF. DNA for the CDR3: TGCGCCAGCACCGAAGGGGTCCCTGGCAATCAGCCCCAGCATTTT.

There are a few counts of this clonotype. V is TRBV12-3 or TRBV12-4 and J is TRBJ1-1; no clear D. The CDR3 has 14 residues. The V end lost 6 bases, the J end lost 2 bases, and 13 bases lay between the germline ends. Written as DNA, the CDR3 is TGTGCCAGCAGACCAGGCGGTGGAAACACTGAAGCTTTCTTT. The encoded protein is CASRPGGGNTEAFF.

This clonotype was detected a few times. This rearrangement joins TRBV5-1 to TRBJ1-2; D call uncertain. The CDR3 is 14 residues long. The germline V and J ends were trimmed by 4 bases and 8 bases, with 18 bases remaining between them. Per the germline V gene, CDR1 is SGHRS and CDR2 is YFSETQ. The chain's CDR3 is CASSATSVKGGYTF. The CDR3 coding sequence is TGCGCCAGCAGCGCTACGTCAGTCAAGGGCGGCTACACCTTC.

V gene TRBV7-9 combines with J gene TRBJ2-4; tentatively, D is TRBD1 (5 bases). The V end was cut by 4 bases, the J end by 0 bases, with 22 bases between. The CDR3 spans 19 residues. In germline, CDR1 is SEHNR, CDR2 FQNEAQ (reference sequence). CDR3 coding DNA: TGTGCCAGCAGCTCGGCACTCAGGGAAGAAGTCCTAGCCAAAAACATTCAGTACTTC. It specifies CASSSALREEVLAKNIQYF.

This clonotype was observed a handful of times. This chain uses TRBV4-1 with TRBJ2-1; either TRBD1 or TRBD2 may supply D (6 bases each). Per germline, CDR1 MGHRA and CDR2 YSYEKL. Trimming left V 0 bases short and J 1 base short, with 13 bases between. The length of the CDR3 is 17 residues. CDR3 sequence (DNA): TGCGCCAGCAGCCAAGATGGGGCGGGACAATCCTACAATGAGCAGTTCTTC. Its protein is CASSQDGAGQSYNEQFF.

This clonotype has a count of ten or more. This chain uses TRBV6-2 or TRBV6-3 with TRBJ2-1, with 8 bases identical to TRBD2. CDR1 and CDR2 (germline): MNHEY, SVGEGT. V shed 2 bases and J 7 bases; nucleotides not matched to a gene: 1. The CDR3 sequence is 13 residues long. This chain's CDR3 is CASSYAGGNEQFF. CDR3 nucleotide sequence: TGTGCCAGCAGTTACGCGGGGGGAAATGAGCAGTTCTTC.

Only a few counts were recorded for this clonotype. V and J are TRBV29-1 and TRBJ1-2; D is unresolved. Germline CDR1 reads SQVTM; CDR2 reads ANQGSEA. CDR3 length equals 10 residues. The V end was cut by 1 base, the J end by 7 bases, with 4 bases between. The DNA of the CDR3 is TGCAGCGTTGAAGGGACTGGCTACACCTTC. Protein product: CSVEGTGYTF.

This sequence joins TRBV29-1 and TRBJ2-3; 7 bases match TRBD2. Germline loops: CDR1 SQVTM, CDR2 ANQGSEA. This CDR3 contains 19 residues. Germline trimming cut 6 bases from V and 4 bases from J; bases unmatched to any gene: 25. CDR3: CSVREGPRPLEGFADTQYF. For the CDR3, the DNA is TGCAGCGTGAGGGAGGGGCCAAGACCGCTGGAGGGTTTTGCAGATACGCAGTATTTT.